This is a list of T cell receptor beta chains from one sample in a study of T cells after yellow fever vaccination. MiXCR, applied by TCRdb to the 5' RACE reads, yields one record per CDR3 protein. The sample shows 300,000 or so distinct CDR3 sequences, approximately 8% of them seen only once. This specimen was PBMCs, taken roughly 47 days after the first yellow fever vaccination. The receptors were gathered from a man between 18 and 35 years old who received the YFV17D yellow fever vaccine. Each CDR3 is given with its conserved first and last residue. A D gene is named only where the DNA matches it firmly. A row's size may be missing; if present it is once, few, many or a size class.

size,J,V,D,CDR3,DNA
many,TRBJ2-7,TRBV6-5,.,CASSYSKARSSYEQYF,TGTGCCAGCAGTTACTCGAAGGCCCGGAGCTCCTACGAGCAGTACTTC
.,TRBJ1-5,TRBV5-3,TRBD1,CARSLDTGQGDNQPQHF,TGTGCCAGAAGCTTGGATACGGGACAGGGGGATAATCAGCCCCAGCATTTT
.,TRBJ2-1,TRBV20-1,.,CSARESRTSYNEQFF,TGCAGTGCTAGAGAGTCTAGAACCTCCTACAATGAGCAGTTCTTC
few,TRBJ1-4,TRBV5-6,.,CASSMQTATNEKLFF,TGTGCCAGCAGCATGCAGACGGCAACTAATGAAAAACTGTTTTTT
many,TRBJ1-2,TRBV12-3/TRBV12-4,.,CASRSTPGLANYGYTF,TGTGCCAGCAGATCGACTCCGGGGCTAGCTAACTATGGCTACACCTTC
few,TRBJ1-4,TRBV5-4,TRBD1,CASSGGQGNEKLFF,TGTGCCAGCAGCGGGGGACAGGGGAATGAAAAACTGTTTTTT
.,TRBJ1-5,TRBV7-9,.,CASSLGYGGGTNQPQHF,TGTGCCAGCAGCTTAGGATACGGCGGAGGGACGAATCAGCCCCAGCATTTT
.,TRBJ1-2,TRBV11-2,.,CASSTPGGRGYTF,TGTGCCAGCAGCACACCGGGGGGTCGAGGCTACACCTTC
.,TRBJ2-2,TRBV6-2/TRBV6-3,TRBD2,CASSHWRGEAGELFF,TGTGCCAGCAGTCACTGGCGGGGGGAAGCCGGGGAGCTGTTTTTT
.,TRBJ1-5,TRBV15,TRBD1,CATSSDRGRLEPQHF,TGTGCCACCAGCAGTGACAGGGGCCGTCTGGAGCCCCAGCATTTT
.,TRBJ2-5,TRBV7-9,.,CASSRSRGFRETQYF,TGTGCCAGCAGTCGAAGCAGGGGATTCAGAGAGACCCAGTACTTC
few,TRBJ1-2,TRBV4-1,.,CASSPWAEDYGYTF,TGCGCCAGCAGCCCCTGGGCTGAGGACTATGGCTACACCTTC
few,TRBJ2-7,TRBV9,.,CASSVEGGPEQYF,TGTGCCAGCAGCGTAGAGGGTGGACCCGAGCAGTACTTC
.,TRBJ1-5,TRBV10-3,.,CAIGTVLKF,TGTGCCATCGGTACGGTTCTAAAGTTT
many,TRBJ2-3,TRBV5-1,.,CASSFGIATDTQYF,TGCGCCAGCAGCTTTGGAATAGCGACAGATACGCAGTATTTT
.,TRBJ1-1,TRBV5-5,.,CASSFLVVQEEAFF,TGTGCCAGCAGCTTCCTAGTAGTACAGGAAGAAGCTTTCTTT
few,TRBJ1-2,TRBV29-1,.,CSVETANYGYTF,TGCAGCGTTGAGACCGCAAACTATGGCTACACCTTC
few,TRBJ2-5,TRBV10-3,.,CAIRTGNQETQYF,TGTGCCATCAGGACGGGGAACCAAGAGACCCAGTACTTC
many,TRBJ2-1,TRBV4-2,TRBD2,CASSQDIGGGQLEQFF,TGTGCCAGCAGCCAAGATATCGGGGGGGGGCAACTTGAGCAGTTCTTC
.,TRBJ1-5,TRBV7-2,.,CASSLGPGDNQPQHF,TGTGCCAGCAGCTTAGGGCCAGGGGATAATCAGCCCCAGCATTTT
.,TRBJ2-1,TRBV10-2,.,CASSATGHEQFF,TGCGCCAGCAGCGCCACAGGGCATGAGCAGTTCTTC
many,TRBJ2-1,TRBV11-2,.,CASSQARHNEQFF,TGTGCCAGCAGCCAGGCGCGTCACAATGAGCAGTTCTTC